Listed below are T cell receptor beta chains from one sample, sequenced in a study of T-cell reconstitution after alpha-beta-depleted transplantation in children. One entry per CDR3 protein results from TCRdb running MiXCR on the PCR reads. The top ten clones hold 3% to 3.5% of a sample with 150,000 to 200,000 distinct CDR3 sequences, roughly 6.8% of them seen once. The sample consisted of PBMCs from the stem cell graft donor, taken from the stem cell graft. These TCRs come from a human donor who donated a stem cell graft to a child with Wiskott-Aldrich syndrome. The CDR3 runs from the conserved cysteine through the conserved F or W. A D gene is named only where the DNA matches it firmly. The size of a clone is reported for some rows only, either as once, few or many, or as a class for expanded clones.

clone size,V gene,J gene,CDR3 length,D gene,CDR3 DNA,CDR3 protein
many,TRBV6-1,TRBJ2-2,16,NA,TGTGCCAGCAGCCGCTCGTTCGGGGCGAACACCGGGGAGCTGTTTTTT,CASSRSFGANTGELFF
many,TRBV20-1,TRBJ1-5,15,TRBD1,TGCAGTGCTCGACGGACAGGGTCAGTCGATCAGCCCCAGCATTTT,CSARRTGSVDQPQHF
few,TRBV3-1,TRBJ2-7,12,NA,TGTGCCAGCAGCCAGTTCGGTGGGGAGCAGTACTTC,CASSQFGGEQYF
many,TRBV6-5,TRBJ2-1,15,TRBD2,TGTGCCAGCAGTCCTTCATGGGGGGGGGGCAATGAGCAGTTCTTC,CASSPSWGGGNEQFF
many,TRBV5-4,TRBJ2-5,15,NA,TGTGCCAGCAGCTTGGGTCCAGGACTACAAGAGACCCAGTACTTC,CASSLGPGLQETQYF
many,TRBV12-3/TRBV12-4,TRBJ1-1,14,NA,TGTGCCAGCAGTTTATTAGAGTCGAACACTGAAGCTTTCTTT,CASSLLESNTEAFF
many,TRBV30,TRBJ2-1,15,TRBD2,TGTGCCTGGAGAGAACTAGCGGGAACCTACAATGAGCAGTTCTTC,CAWRELAGTYNEQFF
few,TRBV7-9,TRBJ2-1,13,NA,TGTGCCAGCAGCTGGGAAGGATACAATGAGCAGTTCTTC,CASSWEGYNEQFF
many,TRBV28,TRBJ2-7,14,NA,TGTGCCAGCAGCCTTTTGGCAGGGACCTACGAGCAGTACTTC,CASSLLAGTYEQYF
NA,TRBV6-2/TRBV6-3,TRBJ2-5,16,NA,TGTGCCAGCAGTTACCCGGACGGCCGAAGGACGGAGACCCAGTACTTC,CASSYPDGRRTETQYF
NA,TRBV5-1,TRBJ1-5,13,NA,TGCGCCAGCAGCTTTGACCCGAATCAGCCCCAGCATTTT,CASSFDPNQPQHF
many,TRBV12-3/TRBV12-4,TRBJ2-7,13,TRBD2,TGTGCCAGCAGCGGGGGGGTCGGCGGCGAGCAGTACTTC,CASSGGVGGEQYF
many,TRBV7-2,TRBJ2-1,15,TRBD1,TGTGCCAGCGTCAGGGGACAGGGATCCTACAATGAGCAGTTCTTC,CASVRGQGSYNEQFF
many,TRBV6-6,TRBJ2-3,15,TRBD2,TGTGCCAGCAGTTACTCGCGGGGGAGGGCAGATACGCAGTATTTT,CASSYSRGRADTQYF
many,TRBV15,TRBJ2-7,17,TRBD1,TGTGCCACCAGCAGGGGGTTCCCGGGACAGGGACCCCACGAGCAGTACTTC,CATSRGFPGQGPHEQYF
NA,TRBV5-1,TRBJ2-5,14,NA,TGCGCCAGCAGCTCCAGGCAGCCCCAAGAGACCCAGTACTTC,CASSSRQPQETQYF
few,TRBV20-1,TRBJ2-2,14,NA,TGCAGTGCTAGAGGTTCAGTAAACACCGGGGAGCTGTTTTTT,CSARGSVNTGELFF
many,TRBV20-1,TRBJ2-3,13,TRBD2,TGCAGTGCCGGACTAGCGGGAGTCAGTACGCAGTATTTT,CSAGLAGVSTQYF
many,TRBV12-3/TRBV12-4,TRBJ2-2,13,NA,TGTGCCAGCGGAACAGGTTTCCCCGGGGAGCTGTTTTTT,CASGTGFPGELFF
NA,TRBV15,TRBJ2-5,15,TRBD2,TGTGCCACCAGCAGATCTAGCGGCATCAAAGAGACCCAGTACTTC,CATSRSSGIKETQYF
many,TRBV28,TRBJ1-1,15,NA,TGTGCCAGCCGCGGTCCGGGGGAGGGGGACACTGAAGCTTTCTTT,CASRGPGEGDTEAFF
many,TRBV5-1,TRBJ1-3,15,NA,TGCGCCAGCAGCTACGGACAGACCTCTGGAAACACCATATATTTT,CASSYGQTSGNTIYF
NA,TRBV30,TRBJ2-3,14,NA,TGTGCCTGGAGTCGCAGGACGGGCACAGATACGCAGTATTTT,CAWSRRTGTDTQYF
NA,TRBV24-1,TRBJ2-3,16,NA,TGTGCCACCAGTGATTTGTTGGGTTGGGACACAGATACGCAGTATTTT,CATSDLLGWDTDTQYF
NA,TRBV18,TRBJ2-1,11,NA,TGTGCCAGCTCACTAGGCCATGAGCAGTTCTTC,CASSLGHEQFF
few,TRBV7-2,TRBJ1-6,14,NA,TGTGCCAGCAGCTTAGGAGTAGCGACGTCACCCCTCCACTTT,CASSLGVATSPLHF
many,TRBV20-1,TRBJ1-2,14,NA,TGCAGTGCTAGGGACAGTGCGGACCACTATGGCTACACCTTC,CSARDSADHYGYTF
many,TRBV3-1,TRBJ2-7,13,TRBD2,TGTGCCAGCAGCCATCGGCGGGGGGGTCAACAGTACTTC,CASSHRRGGQQYF
many,TRBV2,TRBJ2-1,18,TRBD2,TGTGCCAGCAGTCGAATGACTAGCGGGGGGGCCTTCTACAATGAGCAGTTCTTC,CASSRMTSGGAFYNEQFF
few,TRBV19,TRBJ1-1,15,NA,TGTGCCAGTAGTATAGATGGGACATTGAACACTGAAGCTTTCTTT,CASSIDGTLNTEAFF
many,TRBV7-2,TRBJ1-1,15,NA,TGTGCCAGCAGCTTAGGAGGGGGGCTGGGCACTGAAGCTTTCTTT,CASSLGGGLGTEAFF
few,TRBV3-1,TRBJ1-1,16,NA,TGTGCCAGCAGCCAAGATTTAGGCAGGGAGGGCACTGAAGCTTTCTTT,CASSQDLGREGTEAFF
many,TRBV29-1,TRBJ1-5,13,NA,TGCAGCGTCGGGGATACGGCAAATCAGCCCCAGCATTTT,CSVGDTANQPQHF
few,TRBV20-1,TRBJ1-2,15,TRBD1,TGCAGTGCTAGGGCTGGGACAGGGGGCCACTATGGCTACACCTTC,CSARAGTGGHYGYTF
few,TRBV15,TRBJ1-1,15,NA,TGTGCCACCAGCAGAGATATCGGTCCAGGGTCGATAGCTTTCTTT,CATSRDIGPGSIAFF
few,TRBV6-5,TRBJ1-1,14,NA,TGTGCCAGCAGCCGTAGACCCCCCACCACTGAAGCTTTCTTT,CASSRRPPTTEAFF
many,TRBV29-1,TRBJ1-1,12,NA,TGCAGCGGAGGTGGGAGGGGAACTGAAGCTTTCTTT,CSGGGRGTEAFF
many,TRBV29-1,TRBJ2-1,16,TRBD1,TGCAGCGTAGAGACCGGGACAGGGGACTCCTACAATGAGCAGTTCTTC,CSVETGTGDSYNEQFF
few,TRBV5-5,TRBJ2-5,16,NA,TGTGCCAGCAGCTTGTTACCTGGAGTGGACCAAGAGACCCAGTACTTC,CASSLLPGVDQETQYF
NA,TRBV7-9,TRBJ1-1,13,NA,TGTGCCAGCAGCTCCTTGCGCAACACTGAAGCTTTCTTT,CASSSLRNTEAFF
many,TRBV20-1,TRBJ2-1,15,TRBD2,TGCAGTGCTAGAAAACTAGCGGGAGTTAACAATGAGCAGTTCTTC,CSARKLAGVNNEQFF
many,TRBV25-1,TRBJ2-1,12,NA,TGTGCCAGCAGTGAGGGACAAAGAAGGTACATCTTC,CASSEGQRRYIF
many,TRBV10-3,TRBJ2-6,15,NA,TGTGCCATCAGTGACAGGGCCTCTGGGGCCAACGTCCTGACTTTC,CAISDRASGANVLTF
many,TRBV12-3/TRBV12-4,TRBJ2-4,12,NA,TGTGCCAGCAGTTTGGGGCCAAACATTCAGTACTTC,CASSLGPNIQYF
few,TRBV12-3/TRBV12-4,TRBJ1-3,11,TRBD1,TGTGCCAGCAGAACCGGGACAGTTTTATATTTT,CASRTGTVLYF
many,TRBV6-6,TRBJ1-5,13,TRBD1,TGTGCCAGCCTATCAGGGGGAAGTCAGCCCCAGCATTTT,CASLSGGSQPQHF
few,TRBV4-1,TRBJ1-5,16,TRBD1,TGCGCCAGCAGCCAACTAGACAGGGTTGGGAATCAGCCCCAGCATTTT,CASSQLDRVGNQPQHF
NA,TRBV5-1,TRBJ2-1,14,NA,TGCGCCAGCAGCTTGACAGGGATGTCAAAAGAGCAGTTCTTC,CASSLTGMSKEQFF
many,TRBV20-1,TRBJ2-7,15,NA,TGCAGTGCTAGTTCAATCAGGCACAGGGACTACGAGCAGTACTTC,CSASSIRHRDYEQYF
many,TRBV28,TRBJ1-3,14,NA,TGTGCCAGCAACACAGACAGCTCTGGAAACACCATATATTTT,CASNTDSSGNTIYF
many,TRBV12-3/TRBV12-4,TRBJ2-1,13,NA,TGTGCCAGCAGTACCGGAGTTTTCAATGAGCAGTTCTTC,CASSTGVFNEQFF
few,TRBV19,TRBJ1-1,15,NA,TGTGCCAGTAGTATAGCTGGGGCTGTGAACACTGAAGCTTTCTTT,CASSIAGAVNTEAFF
many,TRBV3-1,TRBJ2-3,15,NA,TGTGCCAGCAGCCAAGGGACGACGGGTTCGGATACGCAGTATTTT,CASSQGTTGSDTQYF